These 6 T cell receptor beta chains were all obtained from the same sample, sequenced in a study of T cells in Graves' hyperthyroidism and ophthalmopathy. TCR beta CDR3 regions were amplified from RNA transcripts. When the TCR CDR3 underwent first-round RT-PCR, the HTBI primer set was used. TCRdb re-called the multiplex PCR reads through MiXCR, storing one row per CDR3 protein. The data contain over 45,000 distinct CDR3 sequences, about 50% of them singletons. The specimen was blood. The receptor source for this set is a woman in her thirties with Graves' ophthalmopathy.

The CDR3 is CSARITGNNEQFF. Here the CDR3 DNA reads TGCAGTGCTAGAATTACAGGGAACAATGAGCAGTTCTTC. The genes are TRBV20-1 and TRBJ2-1, with a weak D call TRBD1 (6 bases). V was cut by 2 bases and J by 5 bases, with 10 bases left in between. Germline values: CDR1 DFQATT, CDR2 SNEGSKA (reference sequence). This CDR3 spans 13 amino acids.

The chain employs TRBV19 and TRBJ1-1, with 7 bases fitting TRBD1. The junction had 11 bases not matched to a gene; V was cut back by 11 bases and J by 5 bases. The CDR3 loop spans 13 amino acids. Germline values: CDR1 LNHDA, CDR2 SQIVND (reference sequence). The CDR3 sequence is CAGTTLTGTEAFF. CDR3 nucleotides: TGTGCCGGTACCACACTGACAGGGACTGAAGCTTTCTTT.

A word on this clonotype: The junction shows a germline mismatch at one end, possibly a read error. J is TRBJ1-5 and V is TRBV19; 8 bases are a match to TRBD1. Germline CDR1 and CDR2: LNHDA and SQIVND (reference sequence). This CDR3 contains 16 residues. CDR3 in amino acids: CASSIQGALSYQPQHF. The CDR3 DNA sequence: TGTGCCAGTAGTATACAGGGGGCGCTTAGCTATCAGCCCCAGCATTTT.

Many counts were recorded for this clonotype. The chain recombines TRBV7-6 with TRBJ2-1, with D perhaps TRBD1 (5 bases). Germline values: CDR1 SGHVS, CDR2 FNYEAQ. CDR3 length: 15 residues. V lost 4 bases and J 0 bases, leaving 10 bases between the germline ends. CDR3 nucleotide sequence: TGTGCCAGCAGCTCCCCCCAGGGCTCCTACAATGAGCAGTTCTTC. Its protein is CASSSPQGSYNEQFF.

The chain links TRBV12-5 to TRBJ1-6; D unclear. The CDR3 is 12 residues long. Germline-derived CDR1 and CDR2 are LGHNT and FRNRAP. Trimming pared 1 base from V and 9 bases from J, leaving 4 bases between. CDR3 sequence (DNA): TGTGCTAGTGGTTTGGGGGTTTCACCCCTCCACTTT. This encodes CASGLGVSPLHF.

Concerning this clonotype itself: The junction departs from the called germline gene at one end, perhaps through a read error. This chain links TRBV30 with TRBJ1-3; D remains unclear. Germline values: CDR1 GTSNPN, CDR2 SVGIG (reference sequence). The CDR3 is made up of 14 amino acids. The DNA of the CDR3 is TGTGCCTGGAGTGTAGGCGGGTCTGGAAACACCGTATATTTT. Encoded protein: CAWSVGGSGNTVYF.